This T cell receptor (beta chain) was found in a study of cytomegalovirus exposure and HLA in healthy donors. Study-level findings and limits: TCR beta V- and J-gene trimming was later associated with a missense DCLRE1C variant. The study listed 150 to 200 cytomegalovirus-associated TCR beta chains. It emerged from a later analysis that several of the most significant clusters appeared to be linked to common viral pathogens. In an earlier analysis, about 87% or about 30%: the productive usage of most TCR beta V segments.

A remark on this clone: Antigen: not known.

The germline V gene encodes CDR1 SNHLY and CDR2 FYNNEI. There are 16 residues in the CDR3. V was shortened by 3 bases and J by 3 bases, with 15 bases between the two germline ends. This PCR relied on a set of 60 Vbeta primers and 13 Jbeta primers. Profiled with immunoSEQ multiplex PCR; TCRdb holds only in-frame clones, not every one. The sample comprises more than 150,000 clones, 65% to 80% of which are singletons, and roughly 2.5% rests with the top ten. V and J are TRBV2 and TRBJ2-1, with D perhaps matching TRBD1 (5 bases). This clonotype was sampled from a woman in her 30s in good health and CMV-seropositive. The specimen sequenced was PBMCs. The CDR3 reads CASSEKGYLHYNEQFF. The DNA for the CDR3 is TGTGCCAGCAGTGAGAAGGGGTACCTCCACTACAATGAGCAGTTCTTC.